The present T cell receptor beta chain was sequenced within a study of vaccination effects on CD4 cells after COVID-19. Study-wide background: Post-vaccine sampling took place a median of 72 days after the second dose.

Assay: immunoSEQ multiplex PCR; the TCRdb copy retains only in-frame clones and omits some. Counted here are 72,000 or so clones, around 70% occurring once; the ten biggest clones make up 2.2%. A note on this clone: Its antigen is not identified.

Investigators separated out CD4+ T cells once around 9 days of culture had passed. Participants completed two doses of the BNT162b2 or mRNA-1273 vaccine. CDR1 and CDR2 (germline): SGHTA, FQGNSA. Trimming pared 6 bases from V and 3 bases from J, leaving 5 bases between. This CDR3 contains 11 residues. The sequence came from a human donor who received a COVID-19 vaccine. Sequences were derived from CD4+ T cells from PBMCs cultured without peptide, sampled after COVID-19 vaccination. V gene TRBV7-2 combines with J gene TRBJ1-2; D unclear. The CDR3 bases are TGTGCCAGCAGTCGACACTATGGCTACACCTTC. Protein: CASSRHYGYTF.